Listed here are 31 T cell receptor beta chains from one sample, sequenced in a study of blood T cell repertoires in COVID-19. Repertoires were generated with immunoSEQ multiplex PCR, while TCRdb's copy carries only in-frame clones and drops some. This repertoire shows 45,000 to 55,000 clones, 90% found once; its top ten account for more than 6.5%. The sample was peripheral blood. The receptors were sampled from a woman aged 40 to 49 with active COVID-19.

The rearrangement links TRBV5-8 to TRBJ2-3, with D perhaps matching TRBD1 (5 bases). With 2 bases removed from V and 2 bases from J, the gap between germline ends came to 12 bases. The CDR3 has 15 residues. The germline V gene has CDR1 SGHTS and CDR2 YDEGEE. The CDR3 bases are TGTGCCAGCAGCTTTTCGGACATTTACACAGATACGCAGTATTTT. Translated, it gives CASSFSDIYTDTQYF. The full variable domain, its missing parts supplied by reference TRBV5-8 and TRBJ2-3, is EAGVTQSPTHLIKTRGQQATLRCSPISGHTSVYWYQQALGLGLQFLLWYDEGEERNRGNFPPRFSGRQFPNYSSELNVNALELEDSALYLCASSFSDIYTDTQYFGPGTRLTVL.

The chain employs TRBV10-1 and TRBJ1-5; 9 nucleotides line up with TRBD1. The V and J ends lost 8 bases and 4 bases, in that order; junction bases with no gene match: 12. The V gene's germline CDR1 is WNHNN and CDR2 SYGVQD (reference sequence). This CDR3 contains 16 residues. The CDR3 reads CASPNPGTGRNQPQHF. The CDR3 region has the DNA TGCGCCAGCCCAAATCCCGGGACAGGGCGAAATCAGCCCCAGCATTTT.

This chain uses TRBV7-9 with TRBJ2-2, with a possible D match to TRBD1 (6 bases). Trimming pared 6 bases from V and 5 bases from J, leaving 16 bases between. Germline CDR1 and CDR2: SEHNR and FQNEAQ (reference sequence). The CDR3 contains 15 residues. CDR3 region: CASSLPVRGTGELFF. The CDR3 nucleotides read TGTGCCAGCAGTTTACCAGTCAGGGGTACCGGGGAGCTGTTTTTT.

The chain carries TRBV5-4 and TRBJ2-1; 7 nucleotides line up with TRBD2. The CDR3 is 16 amino acids. Germline CDR1 reads SGHNT; CDR2 reads YYREEE (reference sequence). V shed 4 bases and J 4 bases; nucleotides not matched to a gene: 11. DNA for the CDR3: TGTGCCAGCAGCCCCTCCGGCGGGGGTAGGTACAATGAGCAGTTCTTC. It encodes CASSPSGGGRYNEQFF. The full variable domain, rest sourced from reference TRBV5-4 and TRBJ2-1, is ETGVTQSPTHLIKTRGQQVTLRCSSQSGHNTVSWYQQALGQGPQFIFQYYREEENGRGNFPPRFSGLQFPNYSSELNVNALELDDSALYLCASSPSGGGRYNEQFFGPGTRLTVL.

The rearrangement links TRBV2 to TRBJ2-3; 9 positions agree with TRBD1. Losses at the gene ends were 9 bases for V and 3 bases for J; bases not matched to a gene: 7. This CDR3 region has 14 residues. Looked up from germline, CDR1 is SNHLY and CDR2 is FYNNEI. CDR3 coding DNA: TGTGCCAGTGGCCGGGACAGGGTGACAGATACGCAGTATTTT. It translates to CASGRDRVTDTQYF.

CDR3: CASSPGMNTEAFF. The CDR3, as DNA: TGTGCCAGCTCACCAGGCATGAACACTGAAGCTTTCTTT. The V and J genes are TRBV18 and TRBJ1-1, with D unclear. Germline CDR1 reads KGHSH; CDR2 reads LQKENI. This CDR3 region has 13 residues. The ends were cut back, 2 bases at V and 0 bases at J, with 4 bases in the middle.

V gene TRBV11-3 combines with J gene TRBJ1-2; TRBD1 aligns across 7 bases. V shed 3 bases, J shed 0 bases, and the junction held 4 bases outside the gene matches. The CDR3 has 15 residues. Per the germline V gene, CDR1 is SGHNT and CDR2 is YENEEA. The CDR3 protein is CASSLSQGTNYGYTF. In nucleotides, the CDR3 is TGTGCCAGCAGCTTGTCACAGGGGACTAACTATGGCTACACCTTC.

This chain connects TRBV12-2 to TRBJ2-3; the table names TRBD2, a call not compared with the DNA. TRBV12-2 is classified as a pseudogene. The CDR3 totals 22 residues. The DNA of the CDR3 is TGTGCAAGTCGGCTCGTGACGAAAAAGATCCGGGAGGGGAATGCTAGCACAGATACGCAGTATTTT. Protein product: CASRLVTKKIREGNASTDTQYF.

This sequence joins TRBV18 and TRBJ1-2, with D perhaps matching TRBD1 (5 bases). Trimming left V 2 bases short and J 2 bases short, with 9 bases between. This CDR3 contains 14 residues. CDR1 and CDR2 from the germline V gene are KGHSH and LQKENI. The DNA for the CDR3 is TGTGCCAGCTCACCAGGCAGGGAAAACTATGGCTACACCTTC. Encoded protein: CASSPGRENYGYTF. The variable domain in full, with the rest retrieved from reference TRBV18 and TRBJ1-2, is NAGVMQNPRHLVRRRGQEARLRCSPMKGHSHVYWYRQLPEEGLKFMVYLQKENIIDESGMPKERFSAEFPKEGPSILRIQQVVRGDSAAYFCASSPGRENYGYTFGSGTRLTVV.

The chain joins TRBV3-1 (or the pseudogene TRBV3-2) to TRBJ2-5; D is possibly TRBD2 (6 bases). V shed 0 bases and J shed 5 bases, with 13 bases lying between them. This CDR3 has 15 residues. Germline assignment: CDR1 LGHDT and CDR2 YNNKEL (reference sequence). The CDR3 loop reads CASSQDLHAGETQYF. The CDR3 DNA sequence: TGTGCCAGCAGCCAAGATTTACATGCGGGGGAGACCCAGTACTTC.

V is TRBV7-9 and J is TRBJ1-6, with D perhaps TRBD1 (5 bases). Germline CDR1 reads SEHNR; CDR2 reads FQNEAQ (reference sequence). This CDR3 has 14 residues. V gave up 3 bases and J gave up 7 bases, with 10 bases separating them. In nucleotides, the CDR3 is TGTGCCAGCAGCTTGCTGGGGCCCAATTCACCCCTCCACTTT. It is translated as CASSLLGPNSPLHF.

V gene TRBV5-1 combines with J gene TRBJ2-5; 9 positions agree with TRBD1. The CDR3 length is 15 residues. Germline-derived CDR1 and CDR2 are SGHRS and YFSETQ. Germline trimming cut 2 bases from V and 5 bases from J; bases unmatched to any gene: 7. The CDR3 nucleotides are TGCGCCAGCAGCTTCCCGGGACAGGGAATGGAGACCCAGTACTTC. Translated, it gives CASSFPGQGMETQYF.

This chain connects TRBV20-1 to TRBJ1-5; 8 bases align to TRBD1. This CDR3 is 15 amino acids long. Looked up from germline, CDR1 is DFQATT and CDR2 is SNEGSKA (reference sequence). After removal of 3 bases from V and 0 bases from J, the junction contained 4 bases not matched to a gene. Written as DNA, the CDR3 is TGCAGTGCTAGTCCCCAGGGGGCTAGCAATCAGCCCCAGCATTTT. This sequence encodes CSASPQGASNQPQHF.

J is TRBJ2-4 and V is TRBV11-3; D is perhaps TRBD1 (7 bases). The CDR3 runs 17 residues. The V end was cut by 0 bases, the J end by 2 bases, with 14 bases between. CDR1 and CDR2 from the germline V gene are SGHNT and YENEEA. The CDR3 DNA reads TGTGCCAGCAGCTTAGACTCCCAGGGGGGACCCAAAAACATTCAGTACTTC. Its protein product is CASSLDSQGGPKNIQYF. The full variable domain, rest sourced from reference TRBV11-3 and TRBJ2-4, is EAGVVQSPRYKIIEKKQPVAFWCNPISGHNTLYWYLQNLGQGPELLIRYENEEAVDDSQLPKDRFSAERLKGVDSTLKIQPAELGDSAVYLCASSLDSQGGPKNIQYFGAGTRLSVL.

The chain uses TRBV29-1 and TRBJ1-1, with 8 bases that match TRBD1. Germline CDR1 SQVTM, CDR2 ANQGSEA. The CDR3 extends over 13 amino acids. The J segment lost 5 bases and the V segment lost 5 bases, leaving 7 bases of the junction unmatched. For the CDR3, the DNA is TGCAGCGTTTCAGGGGGCGCGTGGACTGAAGCTTTCTTT. Its protein is CSVSGGAWTEAFF. Using reference TRBV29-1 and TRBJ1-1 for the parts outside the CDR3, the full variable domain is SAVISQKPSRDICQRGTSLTIQCQVDSQVTMMFWYRQQPGQSLTLIATANQGSEATYESGFVIDKFPISRPNLTFSTLTVSNMSPEDSSIYLCSVSGGAWTEAFFGQGTRLTVV.

Only one count was recorded for this clone. The rearrangement uses TRBV27 and TRBJ1-5, with TRBD1 identical over 9 bases. The CDR3 sequence is 17 residues long. V gave up 4 bases and J gave up 4 bases; unmatched junction bases: 11. CDR1 is MNHEY, CDR2 SMNVEV, per germline (reference sequence). The CDR3 region has the DNA TGTGCCAGCAGTTCCACATCGGGACAGGGACTTAATCAGCCCCAGCATTTT. It is translated as CASSSTSGQGLNQPQHF.

This chain connects TRBV2 to TRBJ1-2; TRBD1 matches at 7 bases. The CDR3 spans 13 residues. Per the germline V gene, CDR1 is SNHLY and CDR2 is FYNNEI. J lost 8 bases, V lost 6 bases, and 9 bases had no gene match. CDR3 coding DNA: TGTGCCAGCAGGACAGGGAGGCTCAGCGGCTACACCTTC. Encoded protein: CASRTGRLSGYTF.

V is TRBV6-2 or TRBV6-3 and J is TRBJ2-7; possibly TRBD1 for D (6 bases). V was cut by 5 bases and J by 6 bases, with 11 bases left in between. CDR1 MNHEY and CDR2 SVGEGT come from the germline V gene. The CDR3 is made up of 12 amino acids. The CDR3 DNA reads as TGTGCCAGCAGTCTGGACAGAGTCGAGCAGTACTTC. Its protein product is CASSLDRVEQYF.

This clone was seen only once. The chain joins TRBV6-5 to TRBJ2-1; D perhaps matches TRBD2 (7 bases). The CDR3 covers 14 residues. Germline assignment: CDR1 MNHEY and CDR2 SVGAGI. With 8 bases removed from V and 5 bases from J, the gap between germline ends came to 16 bases. Here the CDR3 reads CASGRGGRDNEQFF. The CDR3 nucleotides read TGTGCCAGCGGGAGGGGGGGACGGGACAATGAGCAGTTCTTC.

This clone was seen more than once but under ten times. The genes are TRBV7-9 and TRBJ2-7; TRBD2 agrees at 14 bases. V lost 4 bases to trimming and J lost 0 bases; unmatched junction nucleotides: 5. The CDR3 is 17 residues long. Germline V gene lookup returns CDR1 SEHNR and CDR2 FQNEAQ (reference sequence). CDR3 region: CASSSGLAGAISYEQYF. The CDR3 nucleotides read TGTGCCAGCAGCTCGGGACTAGCGGGGGCCATCTCCTACGAGCAGTACTTC.

This rearrangement joins TRBV7-2 to TRBJ1-2; possible D gene TRBD1, 6 bases. CDR1 is SGHTA, CDR2 FQGNSA, per germline. This CDR3 comprises 17 residues. V was trimmed by 0 bases and J by 5 bases, leaving 19 bases between them. This chain's CDR3 is CASSLAPGQRLGYGYTF. CDR3 bases: TGTGCCAGCAGCTTAGCCCCTGGACAGCGGTTAGGGTATGGCTACACCTTC.

This chain joins TRBV4-3 and TRBJ2-3, with 14 nucleotides matching TRBD2. The trim removed 1 base at V and 6 bases at J, leaving 6 bases unmatched. Germline CDR1 reads LGHNA; CDR2 reads YSLEER. This CDR3 region has 17 residues. This chain's CDR3 is CASSQGLAGGSLDTQYF. The DNA of the CDR3 is TGCGCCAGCAGCCAAGGACTAGCGGGGGGGTCGCTCGATACGCAGTATTTT.

The chain combines TRBV19 with TRBJ2-2; D unclear. The CDR3 runs 13 residues. V was cut by 8 bases and J by 6 bases, with 13 bases left in between. CDR1 and CDR2 from the germline V gene are LNHDA and SQIVND (reference sequence). The DNA for the CDR3 is TGTGCCAGTGGTCTTGACTTCGCCGGGGAGCTGTTTTTT. Amino acids: CASGLDFAGELFF.

This clone was detected a few times. This sequence joins TRBV7-2 and TRBJ1-1; TRBD1 might be the D (6 bases). This CDR3 region has 11 residues. Germline-derived CDR1 and CDR2 are SGHTA and FQGNSA. The V gene lost 6 bases and the J gene lost 4 bases, with 6 bases spanning the gap. The CDR3 nucleotides read TGTGCCAGCAGAGGGGGCACTGAAGCTTTCTTT. Encoded protein: CASRGGTEAFF.

DNA for the CDR3: TGTGCCAGCAGCCCTAGCGGGGGGTATGAGTACGAGCAGTACTTC. This translates into CASSPSGGYEYEQYF. The J gene is TRBJ2-7, the V gene TRBV5-8, with TRBD2 matching over 11 bases. Losses at the gene ends were 4 bases for V and 4 bases for J; bases not matched to a gene: 7. The length of the CDR3 is 15 residues. Germline CDR1 and CDR2: SGHTS and YDEGEE.

The chain couples TRBV9 to TRBJ2-2, with TRBD2 matching over 12 bases. This CDR3 is 16 amino acids long. Germline values: CDR1 SGDLS, CDR2 YYNGEE. Trimming removed 3 bases from V and 7 bases from J; junction bases left unmatched: 7. CDR3 sequence reads: CASSAASGGAVGELFF. In DNA, the CDR3 is TGTGCCAGCAGCGCGGCTAGCGGGGGGGCCGTCGGGGAGCTGTTTTTT. The variable domain in full, completed from reference TRBV9 and TRBJ2-2, reads DSGVTQTPKHLITATGQRVTLRCSPRSGDLSVYWYQQSLDQGLQFLIQYYNGEERAKGNILERFSAQQFPDLHSELNLSSLELGDSALYFCASSAASGGAVGELFFGEGSRLTVL.

The chain uses TRBV7-9 and TRBJ2-5, with D possibly matching TRBD2 (6 bases). This CDR3 spans 12 amino acids. The ends were cut back, 1 base at V and 14 bases at J, with 14 bases in the middle. CDR1 is SEHNR and CDR2 is FQNEAQ in the germline V gene (reference sequence). The CDR3 region has the DNA TGTGCCAGCAGCTTAGATGGGGGGATTCGATACTTC. It codes for CASSLDGGIRYF.

V usage is TRBV23-1 and J usage is TRBJ1-2; D gene unclear. TRBV23-1 is an open reading frame, and its role is uncertain. The CDR3 length is 11 residues. V gave up 0 bases and J gave up 8 bases, with 4 bases separating them. CDR3 DNA: TGCGCCAGCAGTCAATCCGGGGGCTACACCTTC. It is translated as CASSQSGGYTF.

J is TRBJ2-7 and V is TRBV11-2; 10 nucleotides align to TRBD1. The V and J ends lost 4 bases and 6 bases, in that order; junction bases with no gene match: 6. The germline gives CDR1 SGHAT, CDR2 FQNNGV. This CDR3 has 14 amino acids. The CDR3 region is CASSYNRDRGEQYF. For the CDR3, the DNA is TGTGCCAGCAGCTATAACCGGGACAGGGGCGAGCAGTACTTC.

This chain connects TRBV3-1 (or the pseudogene TRBV3-2) to TRBJ1-1; tentatively, D is TRBD1 (5 bases). This CDR3 contains 15 residues. Between the trimmed V and J ends, which lost 0 bases and 0 bases, there was a span of 8 bases. Looked up from germline, CDR1 is LGHDT and CDR2 is YNNKEL (reference sequence). The CDR3 coding sequence is TGTGCCAGCAGCCAAGATTGGGGGGTGAACACTGAAGCTTTCTTT. Residues: CASSQDWGVNTEAFF.

The V and J genes are TRBV9 and TRBJ1-4; TRBD1 is a possible D gene (5 bases). Trimming took off 0 bases at V and 7 bases at J, with 13 bases between the two ends. The CDR3 runs 15 residues. Germline-derived CDR1 and CDR2 are SGDLS and YYNGEE. The CDR3 protein is CASSVGWGGAEKLFF. The CDR3 DNA reads as TGTGCCAGCAGCGTAGGTTGGGGGGGAGCTGAAAAACTGTTTTTT.